Each of the 30 T cell receptor beta chains below was sequenced from the same sample in a study of molecular identifiers for immune sequencing clone quantification. TCRdb processed the PCR reads anew with MiXCR; each CDR3 protein has one entry. The table records fewer than 350,000 distinct CDR3 sequences, over 20% of them present only once. The specimen was naive CD8+ T cells from blood, with Jurkat cell RNA spiked in. Subset given: FACS-sorted CD8+CD4-CCR7+CD45RA+ naive T cells. The receptor source for this set is a human donor in good health. Some libraries in this study had Jurkat cell RNA spiked in.

This chain uses TRBV6-1 with TRBJ2-5, with D tentatively TRBD1 or TRBD2 (5 bases each). Trimming stripped 8 bases from V and 9 bases from J, with 25 bases between. Per germline, CDR1 MNHNS and CDR2 SASEGT. This CDR3 region has 15 residues. CDR3 nucleotides: TGTGCCAGCCGAATTACTCGGGGCCCTGCGGAGCCCCAGTACTTC. It yields the protein CASRITRGPAEPQYF.

This clonotype was seen more than once but under ten times. J is TRBJ2-5 and V is TRBV20-1; 15 bases are shared with TRBD2. The CDR3 runs to 16 residues. Germline assignment: CDR1 DFQATT and CDR2 SNEGSKA (reference sequence). Germline trimming cut 4 bases from V and 2 bases from J; bases unmatched to any gene: 5. For the CDR3, the DNA is TGCAGTGCTAAGGGACTAGCGGGAGGTAAACAAGAGACCCAGTACTTC. It specifies CSAKGLAGGKQETQYF.

V usage is TRBV5-4 and J usage is TRBJ1-1; no firm D call. Germline CDR1 and CDR2: SGHNT and YYREEE (reference sequence). The CDR3 extends over 18 amino acids. Trimming stripped 1 base from V and 1 base from J, with 20 bases between. The CDR3 DNA follows: TGTGCCAGCAGCTTGCCGAGTGGTCGCCTGGGCCCGAACACTGAAGCTTTCTTT. Amino acids: CASSLPSGRLGPNTEAFF.

In its sample, this clonotype was seen many times. The chain combines TRBV10-3 with TRBJ2-7; 7 bases match TRBD2. Germline lookup yields CDR1 ENHRY and CDR2 SYGVKD. The CDR3 consists of 12 residues. J was trimmed by 4 bases and V by 8 bases; bases with no gene match: 5. The CDR3 DNA follows: TGTGCCATCCGGGGGGAGAAGTACGAGCAGTACTTC. Translation gives CAIRGEKYEQYF.

Concerning this clonotype itself: One end of the junction is discordant with germline, which a read error may explain. The J gene is TRBJ2-7, the V gene TRBV12-3 or TRBV12-4; D is undetermined. The CDR3 is made up of 14 amino acids. In DNA, the CDR3 is TGTTCCAGCAGTTTATCAACAGTCTCCTACGAGCAGTACTTC. This translates into CSSSLSTVSYEQYF.

The V call is TRBV4-1, the J call TRBJ1-6; D not resolved. The V and J ends lost 4 bases and 0 bases respectively, with 7 bases between them. The CDR3 sequence is 15 residues long. Germline V gene lookup returns CDR1 MGHRA and CDR2 YSYEKL. CDR3 region: CASSPSTSYNSPLHF. The CDR3 nucleotides are TGCGCCAGCAGCCCTTCGACCTCCTATAATTCACCCCTCCACTTT.

Concerning this clonotype: This may be a read error: a much more frequent sequence differs by one nucleotide. This chain joins TRBV5-3 and TRBJ1-1, with 7 bases matching TRBD1. TRBV5-3 is an open reading frame whose function is uncertain. The CDR3 loop spans 12 amino acids. CDR3 bases: TGTGCCAGCAGCTTCGGGACAGTTGAAGCTTTCTTT. Encoded protein: CASSFGTVEAFF.

This clonotype was detected ten times or more. This chain connects TRBV7-8 to TRBJ1-1; unclear D gene. CDR1 and CDR2 (germline): SGHVS, FQNEAQ. This CDR3 is 14 amino acids long. V lost 3 bases to trimming and J lost 6 bases, with 14 bases between them. The CDR3 nucleotides read TGTGCCAGCAGCTTTAACCCCACATGGGCTGAAGCTTTCTTT. Amino acids: CASSFNPTWAEAFF.

On this clonotype itself: One end of the junction varies from germline; a read error may be responsible. The chain carries TRBV14 and TRBJ1-1; perhaps TRBD1 as D (5 bases). Germline lookup yields CDR1 SGHDN and CDR2 FVKESK. This CDR3 spans 14 amino acids. CDR3 sequence reads: CANSQSPGWTEAFF. The DNA of the CDR3 is TGTGCCAACAGCCAATCCCCAGGGTGGACTGAAGCTTTCTTT.

The chain carries TRBV2 and TRBJ2-7; D unclear. The CDR3 runs 12 residues. V was cut by 4 bases and J by 2 bases, with 6 bases left in between. Germline CDR1 is SNHLY and CDR2 is FYNNEI. CDR3 sequence (DNA): TGTGCCAGCAGTGCCCCCCCCTACGAGCAGTACTTC. It yields the protein CASSAPPYEQYF.

With respect to this clonotype: A much larger clone lies one base from this, so it may be a read error. The chain uses TRBV5-1 and TRBJ1-1, with 9 nucleotides matching TRBD1. The CDR3 covers 13 residues. V lost 3 bases, J lost 7 bases, and 4 bases stayed unmatched. Germline V gives CDR1 SGHRS, CDR2 YFSETQ. The CDR3 sequence: CASSWGQGDEAFF. In nucleotides, the CDR3 is TGCGCCAGCAGCTGGGGACAGGGTGATGAAGCTTTCTTT.

On this clonotype: At one end, the junction sequence differs from germline, possibly due to a read error. The rearrangement joins TRBV30 to TRBJ2-1; D is unresolved. The CDR3 is 10 residues long. Germline V gene data show CDR1 as GTSNPN and CDR2 as SVGIG (reference sequence). The CDR3 protein is CGWTSEEQFF. The CDR3 bases are TGTGGCTGGACCAGCGAGGAGCAGTTCTTC.

Here the CDR3 DNA reads TGTGCCAGCAGCGTCGGGGTTTTCACAGATACGCAGTATTTT. This sequence encodes CASSVGVFTDTQYF. The rearrangement uses TRBV9 and TRBJ2-3; perhaps TRBD2 as D (5 bases). Germline-derived CDR1 and CDR2 are SGDLS and YYNGEE. This CDR3 has 14 residues. V was trimmed by 2 bases and J by 2 bases, leaving 9 bases between them.

This clonotype has a count of ten or more. The J gene is TRBJ2-3, the V gene TRBV12-3 or TRBV12-4, with D unclear. The CDR3 is 12 residues long. V gave up 6 bases and J gave up 6 bases, with 10 bases separating them. The DNA for the CDR3 is TGTGCCAGCAGCACATCCGGGGATACGCAGTATTTT. This gives the protein CASSTSGDTQYF.

The chain joins TRBV7-2 to TRBJ2-1; possible D gene TRBD2, 7 bases. The CDR3 has 17 amino acids. The germline V gene encodes CDR1 SGHTA and CDR2 FQGNSA. V lost 7 bases, J lost 12 bases, and 31 bases lay in between. The CDR3 reads CASTPDSNGRSLGAQFF. CDR3 bases: TGTGCCAGCACCCCGGACTCTAACGGGAGGTCATTGGGGGCGCAGTTCTTC.

This clonotype was seen at least ten times. The chain joins TRBV27 to TRBJ1-5, with a tentative D call TRBD1 (6 bases). Germline assignment: CDR1 MNHEY and CDR2 SMNVEV (reference sequence). With 6 bases removed from V and 6 bases from J, the gap between germline ends came to 15 bases. This CDR3 is built from 14 residues. CDR3 amino acids: CASRLQGRTQPQHF. The DNA of the CDR3 is TGTGCCAGCAGACTCCAGGGGAGGACTCAGCCCCAGCATTTT.

The rearrangement joins TRBV18 to TRBJ2-7, with D perhaps matching TRBD1 or TRBD2 (5 bases each). The ends were cut back, 1 base at V and 5 bases at J, with 12 bases in the middle. Per germline, CDR1 KGHSH and CDR2 LQKENI. The CDR3 runs to 14 residues. The CDR3 nucleotides are TGTGCCAGCTCACCACGAGGGGTACGGAACGAGCAGTACTTC. It codes for CASSPRGVRNEQYF.

Regarding this clonotype: The junction does not match germline at one end; this may be a read error. V gene TRBV20-1 combines with J gene TRBJ2-7; D could derive from TRBD1 or TRBD2 (5 bases each). The germline V gene has CDR1 DFQATT and CDR2 SNEGSKA (reference sequence). The CDR3 totals 13 residues. The CDR3: CGATRGGSYEQYF. The CDR3 DNA reads TGCGGTGCAACCCGTGGGGGCTCCTACGAGCAGTACTTC.

In nucleotides, the CDR3 is TGTGCCAGCAGCTCTCTTGAATACGAGCAGTACTTC. This sequence encodes CASSSLEYEQYF. The chain couples TRBV7-9 to TRBJ2-7; no definite D call. The V gene's germline CDR1 is SEHNR and CDR2 FQNEAQ (reference sequence). This CDR3 spans 12 amino acids. Deletions cut 4 bases from V and 4 bases from J, with 8 bases between.

This clonotype was seen a handful of times. V and J are TRBV4-1 and TRBJ1-4; D not resolved. With 1 base removed from V and 7 bases from J, the gap between germline ends came to 13 bases. The germline V gene encodes CDR1 MGHRA and CDR2 YSYEKL. The CDR3 runs to 15 residues. CDR3 in DNA: TGCGCCAGCAGCCAAGTTGAGGGAGGAGGTGAAAAACTGTTTTTT. Translated, it gives CASSQVEGGGEKLFF.

On this clonotype: A single base separates this from a much larger clone, so it may be a read error. The chain is built from TRBV29-1 and TRBJ2-5; no reliable D call. This CDR3 has 11 amino acids. From germline, CDR1 is SQVTM and CDR2 ANQGSEA. The CDR3 loop reads CSVDQQGTQYF. The CDR3 DNA reads as TGCAGCGTTGACCAACAAGGGACCCAGTACTTC.

This clonotype has only a few counts. CDR3 coding DNA: TGTGCCAGCAGTTTAGTCACCGTGTCAGGGGTGAACACTGAAGCTTTCTTT. This translates into CASSLVTVSGVNTEAFF. This rearrangement joins TRBV27 to TRBJ1-1, with a tentative D call TRBD1 (6 bases). Looked up from germline, CDR1 is MNHEY and CDR2 is SMNVEV (reference sequence). The CDR3 covers 17 residues. Trimming took 2 bases from V and 0 from J, leaving 16 bases between them.

This chain uses TRBV15 with TRBJ1-2; 7 nucleotides agree with TRBD1. Germline lookup yields CDR1 LNHNV and CDR2 YYDKDF (reference sequence). The CDR3 has 17 amino acids. The ends lost 3 bases at V and 3 bases at J; junction bases unmatched: 13. The CDR3 DNA is TGTGCCACCAGCAGCCTAATCTTCGGGCAGGGGGACTATGGCTACACCTTC. This sequence encodes CATSSLIFGQGDYGYTF.

The chain couples TRBV20-1 to TRBJ2-3; 7 bases are shared with TRBD2. CDR1 and CDR2 from the germline V gene are DFQATT and SNEGSKA (reference sequence). Losses at the gene ends were 0 bases for V and 2 bases for J; bases not matched to a gene: 8. The CDR3 runs to 16 residues. The CDR3 protein is CSARDLEAGSTDTQYF. The DNA of the CDR3 is TGCAGTGCTAGAGATTTAGAAGCGGGATCCACAGATACGCAGTATTTT.

Regarding this clonotype: Since a much larger clone is just one base distant, this may be a read error. The chain combines TRBV7-2 with TRBJ2-1; 11 bases match TRBD1. This CDR3 is built from 17 residues. The J segment lost 3 bases and the V segment lost 5 bases, leaving 9 bases of the junction unmatched. CDR1 and CDR2 (germline): SGHTA, FQGNSA. The CDR3 nucleotides are TGTGCCAGCAGCCCCCGGGACAGGGGGTCGAACTACAATGAGCAGTTCTTC. Residues: CASSPRDRGSNYNEQFF.

The chain has TRBV4-3 and TRBJ2-1; D unclear. Germline V gene data show CDR1 as LGHNA and CDR2 as YSLEER. The CDR3 loop spans 14 amino acids. The V end was cut by 0 bases, the J end by 7 bases, with 10 bases between. This chain's CDR3 is CASSQDYAVNEQFF. The CDR3, as DNA: TGCGCCAGCAGCCAAGATTATGCGGTTAATGAGCAGTTCTTC.

Note on this clonotype: An end of the junction differs from the germline gene, which may be a read error. The gene calls are TRBV20-1 and TRBJ2-2, with D perhaps TRBD1 or TRBD2 (6 bases each). This CDR3 is built from 12 residues. The germline CDR1 and CDR2 sequences are DFQATT and SNEGSKA (reference sequence). The CDR3, as DNA: TGCAGTGCAAGGGGGGCGACCGAGGAGCTGTTTTTT. Translating gives CSARGATEELFF.

This clonotype was counted many times. V gene TRBV7-2 combines with J gene TRBJ1-4, with 7 bases aligning to TRBD1. From germline, CDR1 is SGHTA and CDR2 FQGNSA. The junction had 7 bases not matched to a gene; V was cut back by 2 bases and J by 7 bases. CDR3 length equals 15 residues. The CDR3 region has the DNA TGTGCCAGCAGCTTACGACAGGGTTACAGTGAAAAACTGTTTTTT. This codes for CASSLRQGYSEKLFF.

As DNA, the CDR3 is TGTGCCAGCAGTTTTCTAGCGGGGTCCGACACCGGGGAGCTGTTTTTT. Its translation: CASSFLAGSDTGELFF. The rearrangement joins TRBV27 to TRBJ2-2, with 9 bases fitting TRBD2. Germline CDR1 MNHEY, CDR2 SMNVEV (reference sequence). The CDR3 loop spans 16 amino acids. The junction had 5 bases not matched to a gene; V was cut back by 3 bases and J by 3 bases.

The rearrangement links TRBV20-1 to TRBJ2-3, with 13 bases matching TRBD2. This CDR3 comprises 17 residues. Germline trimming cut 1 base from V and 8 bases from J; bases unmatched to any gene: 12. Germline V gives CDR1 DFQATT, CDR2 SNEGSKA (reference sequence). CDR3 loop: CSARARGLAGVGGTQYF. The CDR3 DNA reads as TGCAGTGCTAGAGCCCGAGGACTAGCGGGGGTGGGCGGTACGCAGTATTTT.